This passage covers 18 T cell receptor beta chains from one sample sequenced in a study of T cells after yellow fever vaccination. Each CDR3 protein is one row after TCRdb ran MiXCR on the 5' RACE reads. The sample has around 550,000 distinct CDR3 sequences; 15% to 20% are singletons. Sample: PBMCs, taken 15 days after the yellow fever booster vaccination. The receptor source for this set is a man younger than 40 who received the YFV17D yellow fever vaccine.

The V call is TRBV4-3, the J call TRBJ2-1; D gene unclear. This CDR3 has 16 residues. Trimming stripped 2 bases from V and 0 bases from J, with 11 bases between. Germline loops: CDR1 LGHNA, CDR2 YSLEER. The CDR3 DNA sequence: TGCGCCAGCAGCCAAACTTACCTGAGCTCCTACAATGAGCAGTTCTTC. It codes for CASSQTYLSSYNEQFF.

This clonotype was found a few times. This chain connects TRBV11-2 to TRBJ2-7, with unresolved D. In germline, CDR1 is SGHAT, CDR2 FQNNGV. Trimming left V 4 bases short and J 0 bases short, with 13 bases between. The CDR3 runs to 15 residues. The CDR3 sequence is CASSYRLESSYEQYF. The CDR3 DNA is TGTGCCAGCAGCTACCGACTTGAAAGCTCCTACGAGCAGTACTTC.

The CDR3 region is CASPTGGFEAFF. Written as DNA, the CDR3 is TGTGCCAGCCCGACAGGGGGCTTCGAAGCTTTCTTT. V is TRBV19 and J is TRBJ1-1, with 10 bases identical to TRBD1. Germline V gives CDR1 LNHDA, CDR2 SQIVND (reference sequence). The V gene end was trimmed by 9 bases and the J gene end by 8 bases; junction bases not matched to a gene: 6. This CDR3 spans 12 amino acids.

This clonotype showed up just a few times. In nucleotides, the CDR3 is TGTGCCAGCAGACGGGCAGGAGCGGGAATGGATGAGCAGTTCTTC. Translated: CASRRAGAGMDEQFF. V and J are TRBV6-2 or TRBV6-3 and TRBJ2-1, with 7 bases lining up with TRBD2. The CDR3 runs 15 residues. V trimming: 6 bases; J trimming: 8 bases; junction bases outside the gene matches: 13. CDR1 MNHEY and CDR2 SVGEGT come from the germline V gene.

CDR3 coding DNA: TGTGCCAGCATCAACAGGGGGCGCATATACGAGCAGTACTTC. This encodes CASINRGRIYEQYF. The chain is built from TRBV28 and TRBJ2-7; 9 nucleotides align to TRBD1. Germline CDR1 and CDR2: MDHEN and SYDVKM. This CDR3 is built from 14 residues. The junction had 8 bases not matched to a gene; V was cut back by 7 bases and J by 4 bases.

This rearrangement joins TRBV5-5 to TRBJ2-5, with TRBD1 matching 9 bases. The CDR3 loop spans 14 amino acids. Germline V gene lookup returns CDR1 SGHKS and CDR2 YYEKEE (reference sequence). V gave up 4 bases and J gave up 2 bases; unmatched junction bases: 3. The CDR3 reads CASSQGQGQETQYF. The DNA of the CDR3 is TGTGCCAGCAGCCAGGGACAGGGACAAGAGACCCAGTACTTC. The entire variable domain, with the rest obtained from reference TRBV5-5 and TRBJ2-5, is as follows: DAGVTQSPTHLIKTRGQQVTLRCSPISGHKSVSWYQQVLGQGPQFIFQYYEKEERGRGNFPDRFSARQFPNYSSELNVNALLLGDSALYLCASSQGQGQETQYFGPGTRLLVL.

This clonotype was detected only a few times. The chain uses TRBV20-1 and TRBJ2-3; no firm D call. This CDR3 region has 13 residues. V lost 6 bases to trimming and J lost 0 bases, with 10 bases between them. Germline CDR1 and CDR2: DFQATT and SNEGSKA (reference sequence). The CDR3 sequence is CSALTGSTDTQYF. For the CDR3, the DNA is TGCAGTGCCCTAACCGGGAGCACAGATACGCAGTATTTT.

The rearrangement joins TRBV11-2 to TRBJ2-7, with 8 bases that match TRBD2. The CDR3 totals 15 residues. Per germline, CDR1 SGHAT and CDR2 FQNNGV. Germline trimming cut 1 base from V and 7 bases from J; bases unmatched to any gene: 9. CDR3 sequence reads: CASSLVIGRAGEQYF. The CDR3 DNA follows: TGTGCCAGCAGCTTAGTCATCGGGAGGGCTGGGGAGCAGTACTTC.

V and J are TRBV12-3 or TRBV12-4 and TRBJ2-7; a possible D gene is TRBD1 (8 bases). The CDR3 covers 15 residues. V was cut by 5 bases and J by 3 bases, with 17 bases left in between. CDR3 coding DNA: TGTGCCAGCAGTCGCGGGGGACAGGAGCTCTACGAGCAGTACTTC. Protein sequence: CASSRGGQELYEQYF.

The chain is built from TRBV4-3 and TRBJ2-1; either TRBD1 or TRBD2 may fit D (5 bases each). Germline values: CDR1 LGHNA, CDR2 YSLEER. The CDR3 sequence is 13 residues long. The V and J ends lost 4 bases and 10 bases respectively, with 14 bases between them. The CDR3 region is CASSPGTHWEQFF. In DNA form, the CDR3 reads TGCGCCAGCAGCCCGGGGACCCACTGGGAGCAGTTCTTC.

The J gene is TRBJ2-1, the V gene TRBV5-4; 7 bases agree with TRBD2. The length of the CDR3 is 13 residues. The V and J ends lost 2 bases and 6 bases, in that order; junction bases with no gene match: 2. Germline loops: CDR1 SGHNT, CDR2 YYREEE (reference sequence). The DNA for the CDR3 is TGTGCCAGCAGCTTTTCTAGCGGCAATGAGCAGTTCTTC. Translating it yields CASSFSSGNEQFF.

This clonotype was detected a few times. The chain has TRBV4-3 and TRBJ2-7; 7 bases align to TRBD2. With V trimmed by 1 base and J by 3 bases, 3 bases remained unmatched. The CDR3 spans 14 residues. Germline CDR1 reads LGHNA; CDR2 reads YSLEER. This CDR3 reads CASSQGSGDYEQYF. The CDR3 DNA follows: TGCGCCAGCAGCCAAGGGAGCGGGGACTACGAGCAGTACTTC.

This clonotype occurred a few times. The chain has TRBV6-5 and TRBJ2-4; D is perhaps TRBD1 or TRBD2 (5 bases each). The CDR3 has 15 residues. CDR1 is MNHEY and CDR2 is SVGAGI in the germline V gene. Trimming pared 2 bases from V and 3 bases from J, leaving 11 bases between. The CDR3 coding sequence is TGTGCCAGCAGTTACACCGGGACCGTCAAAAACATTCAGTACTTC. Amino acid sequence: CASSYTGTVKNIQYF.

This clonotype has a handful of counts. This chain's CDR3 is CASGLVVGRSNQPQHF. DNA for the CDR3: TGTGCTAGTGGTTTGGTAGTTGGCCGGTCTAATCAGCCCCAGCATTTT. V and J are TRBV12-5 and TRBJ1-5; D unresolved. Germline assignment: CDR1 LGHNT and CDR2 FRNRAP. CDR3 size: 16 residues. Between the trimmed V and J ends, which lost 0 bases and 4 bases, there was a span of 13 bases.

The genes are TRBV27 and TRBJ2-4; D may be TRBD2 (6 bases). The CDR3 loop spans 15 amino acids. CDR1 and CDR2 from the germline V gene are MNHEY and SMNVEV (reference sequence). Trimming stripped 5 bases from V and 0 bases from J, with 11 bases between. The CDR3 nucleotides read TGTGCCAGCAGTAATCCGGGACTAGCCAAAAACATTCAGTACTTC. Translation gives CASSNPGLAKNIQYF.

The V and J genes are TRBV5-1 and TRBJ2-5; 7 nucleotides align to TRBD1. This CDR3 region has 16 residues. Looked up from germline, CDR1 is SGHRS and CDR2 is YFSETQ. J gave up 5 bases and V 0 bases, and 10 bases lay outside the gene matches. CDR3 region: CASSLGQGNTYETQYF. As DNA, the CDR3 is TGCGCCAGCAGCTTGGGACAGGGTAATACGTACGAGACCCAGTACTTC.

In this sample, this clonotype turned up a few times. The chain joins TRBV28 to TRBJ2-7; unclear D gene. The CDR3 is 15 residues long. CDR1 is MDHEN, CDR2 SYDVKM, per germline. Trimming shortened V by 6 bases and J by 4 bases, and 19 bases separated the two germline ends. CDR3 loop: CASSEYNGVVYEQYF. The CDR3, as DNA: TGTGCCAGCAGCGAATACAACGGCGTAGTGTACGAGCAGTACTTC. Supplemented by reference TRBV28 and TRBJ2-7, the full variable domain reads DVKVTQSSRYLVKRTGEKVFLECVQDMDHENMFWYRQDPGLGLRLIYFSYDVKMKEKGDIPEGYSVSREKKERFSLILESASTNQTSMYLCASSEYNGVVYEQYFGPGTRLTVT.

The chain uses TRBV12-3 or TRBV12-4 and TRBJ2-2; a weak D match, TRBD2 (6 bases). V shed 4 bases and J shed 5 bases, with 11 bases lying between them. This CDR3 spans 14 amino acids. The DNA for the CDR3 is TGTGCCAGCAGTTACTCCGGGGGAACCGGGGAGCTGTTTTTT. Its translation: CASSYSGGTGELFF.